This is a list of T cell receptor beta chains from one sample in a study of technical replicates of blood from several donors. Method: immunoSEQ multiplex PCR; TCRdb's copy keeps in-frame clones and lacks some. This table holds about 70,000 clones, approximately 89% found once. Sequencing input: PBMCs. Receptors originate from a human donor in good health. Some clones in this sample may be carry-over from other donors' samples. The CDR3 runs from the conserved cysteine through the conserved F or W. A D gene is named only where the DNA matches it firmly.

V,D,J,CDR3,DNA
TRBV19,NA,TRBJ2-5,CASVGHGKETQYF,TGTGCCAGCGTGGGGCATGGGAAAGAGACCCAGTACTTC
TRBV5-4,TRBD1,TRBJ2-1,CASSPRDRVYNEQFF,TGTGCCAGCAGCCCCCGGGACAGGGTCTACAATGAGCAGTTCTTC
TRBV5-6,NA,TRBJ2-3,CASSPRQAGTDTQYF,TGTGCCAGCAGCCCCCGACAGGCTGGCACAGATACGCAGTATTTT
TRBV5-1,TRBD2,TRBJ2-3,CASVREFTDTQYF,TGCGCCAGCGTGCGGGAGTTCACAGATACGCAGTATTTT
TRBV18,TRBD2,TRBJ2-3,CASSLREVRTDTQYF,TGTGCCAGCTCACTGCGGGAGGTTAGAACAGATACGCAGTATTTT
TRBV2,NA,TRBJ1-3,CASRYLDSSGNTIYF,TGTGCCAGCAGGTACCTGGACAGCTCTGGAAACACCATATATTTT
TRBV6-6,TRBD2,TRBJ2-7,CASSSPGSGGFEQYF,TGTGCCAGCAGTTCCCCGGGTAGCGGGGGGTTTGAGCAGTACTTC
TRBV4-3,NA,TRBJ2-1,CASSQDFSGIKYEQFF,TGCGCCAGCAGCCAAGATTTTTCGGGGATCAAGTATGAGCAGTTCTTC
TRBV27,NA,TRBJ1-6,CASSLEDYNSPLHF,TGTGCCAGCAGCCTGGAGGACTATAATTCACCCCTCCACTTT
TRBV5-1,NA,TRBJ2-1,CASSLEPTSGDEQFF,TGCGCCAGCAGCTTGGAGCCCACTAGTGGCGATGAGCAGTTCTTC
TRBV2,TRBD1,TRBJ1-3,CASSGGQSGNTIYF,TGTGCCAGCAGTGGGGGACAGTCTGGAAACACCATATATTTT
TRBV5-6,NA,TRBJ1-2,CASSLQTAVYGYTF,TGTGCCAGCAGCCTACAAACAGCAGTCTATGGCTACACCTTC
TRBV11-1,NA,TRBJ2-4,CASSPRTRGNIQYF,TGTGCCAGCAGCCCTCGGACTAGGGGGAACATTCAGTACTTC
TRBV15,TRBD1,TRBJ2-5,CATSRGDSRLRETQYF,TGTGCCACCAGCAGAGGGGACAGTAGGTTAAGAGAGACCCAGTACTTC